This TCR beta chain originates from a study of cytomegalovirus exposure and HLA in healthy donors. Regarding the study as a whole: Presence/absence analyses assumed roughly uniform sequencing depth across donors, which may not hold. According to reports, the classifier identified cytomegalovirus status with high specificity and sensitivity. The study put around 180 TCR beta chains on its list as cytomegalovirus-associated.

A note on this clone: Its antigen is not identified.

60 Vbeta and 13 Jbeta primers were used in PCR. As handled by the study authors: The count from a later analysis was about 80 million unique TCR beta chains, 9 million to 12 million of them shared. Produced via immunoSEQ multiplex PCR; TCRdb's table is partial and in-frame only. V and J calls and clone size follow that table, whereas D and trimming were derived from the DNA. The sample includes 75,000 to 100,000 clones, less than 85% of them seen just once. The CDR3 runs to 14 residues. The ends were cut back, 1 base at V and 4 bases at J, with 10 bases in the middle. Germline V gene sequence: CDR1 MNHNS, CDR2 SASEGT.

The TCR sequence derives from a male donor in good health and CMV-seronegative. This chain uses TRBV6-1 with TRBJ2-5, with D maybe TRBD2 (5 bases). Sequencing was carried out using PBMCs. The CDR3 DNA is TGTGCCAGCAGTGAAGGTGGCGGGTCAGAGACCCAGTACTTC. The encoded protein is CASSEGGGSETQYF.